Here is one T cell receptor beta chain with its context. The age range of participants was about 18 to 89 years, with residence in about 25 US areas. This entry belongs to a study of blood T cell repertoires in COVID-19. This CDR3 has 15 residues. Deletions cut 9 bases from V and 8 bases from J, with 22 bases between. Germline CDR1 reads SNHLY; CDR2 reads FYNNEI. Methods used by the authors: Reference gene primer amplification gave nucleated cell count estimates. Libraries were prepared by immunoSEQ multiplex PCR; TCRdb keeps only in-frame clonotypes and omits some of them. The D gene and trimming were derived from the DNA, and the V and J assignments and clone size from that table. Of 250,000 or so clones in the sample, just under 90% are singletons; the top ten hold roughly 4.3%.

The specimen sequenced was PBMCs or T cells enriched from blood (not recorded which). This chain connects TRBV2 to TRBJ1-4; a possible D gene is TRBD1 (6 bases). This receptor was obtained from a woman aged 30 to 39 with acute COVID-19. The CDR3 reads CASRQETGSWEKLFF. CDR3 sequence (DNA): TGTGCCAGTAGGCAGGAAACAGGGAGTTGGGAAAAACTGTTTTTT.